A selection of T cell receptor beta chains follows, all from one sample in a study of blood T cell repertoires in COVID-19. Data came from immunoSEQ multiplex PCR; TCRdb stores just in-frame clones and leaves some out. The sample lists 90,000 to 150,000 clones; roughly 89% were seen once. The sequenced material came from peripheral blood. The origin of the receptors is a human donor with acute or convalescent COVID-19. The donor label of this sample is uncertain. The conserved cysteine and the conserved F or W are not part of the CDR3 here. The D gene is left open where the match is weak.

TRBD1	TRBJ1-3	TRBV9	ASSGGTGTGNTIY
.	TRBJ1-1	TRBV6-5	ASSFSGAGGPEAF
TRBD1	TRBJ2-1	TRBV7-2	ASSLGTGQYNEQF
.	TRBJ2-7	TRBV2	ASRPIISSYEQY
.	TRBJ1-6	TRBV5-1	ASSFRGESPLH
.	TRBJ1-3	TRBV19	ASRIRAGNTIY
.	TRBJ1-4	TRBV4-1	ASSQVGRVRGSNEKLF
TRBD1	TRBJ1-5	TRBV6-6	ASSPGTGDSFGNQPQH
.	TRBJ2-2	TRBV11-1	ASSYAGELF
.	TRBJ1-1	TRBV27	ASSVSGGGNTEAF
.	TRBJ1-2	TRBV6-6	ASAGDCYT
TRBD1	TRBJ1-2	TRBV4-1	ASSQAGTGNYGYT
.	TRBJ1-2	TRBV6-4	ASSGPGGGYT
TRBD1	TRBJ1-1	TRBV6-2/TRBV6-3	ASSLDRVLAEAF
.	TRBJ1-5	TRBV4-1	ASSQDPQGLGQPQH
TRBD1	TRBJ1-6	TRBV27	ASSFGQGISPLH
.	TRBJ2-1	TRBV7-9	ASGTDNSYNEQF
TRBD1	TRBJ1-6	TRBV28	ASSPGQGDSPLH
.	TRBJ1-3	TRBV10-2	ASSRQVSGNTIY
.	TRBJ1-6	TRBV15	ATSITGFNSPLH
.	TRBJ2-1	TRBV20-1	SAVEYNEQF
.	TRBJ2-3	TRBV5-8	ASSLAGATDTQY
.	TRBJ2-2	TRBV18	ASSRKPPGVDGTGELF
.	TRBJ1-1	TRBV10-3	AIRNGGGRTDTEAF
TRBD2	TRBJ2-3	TRBV28	ASRGASGRGTDTQY
TRBD2	TRBJ2-1	TRBV4-1	ASSQGGLAGGEQF
.	TRBJ1-1	TRBV7-2	ASSFLTGGWNTEAF
TRBD1	TRBJ2-7	TRBV5-5	ASSLKTGGYEQY
TRBD2	TRBJ2-2	TRBV18	ASSPPSGGDTGELF
TRBD1	TRBJ1-6	TRBV2	ASRTGSHSPLH
.	TRBJ1-1	TRBV27	ASSLTRQANTEAF
.	TRBJ2-1	TRBV4-3	ASSQEYVSYNEQF
.	TRBJ2-5	TRBV9	ASSVRQGWETQY
TRBD2	TRBJ2-1	TRBV15	ATSFLAGVWNEQF
TRBD1	TRBJ1-6	TRBV7-2	ASRKRRQGSSYNSPLH
TRBD1	TRBJ1-1	TRBV7-2	ASRPRTGVDTEAF
.	TRBJ1-2	TRBV19	ASSMVLRDVYGYT
.	TRBJ2-7	TRBV28	ASSPSLDYEQY
.	TRBJ2-5	TRBV6-6	ASSRQGVGTSETQY
.	TRBJ1-3	TRBV6-5	ASSYGSGYGNTIY
TRBD1	TRBJ2-3	TRBV7-2	ASSDDRDTDTQY
TRBD2	TRBJ2-3	TRBV4-2	ASSQSKGLAGTDTQY
.	TRBJ1-1	TRBV2	ASSLTQPDRRRDTEAF
TRBD1	TRBJ1-4	TRBV19	ASSRQGNEKLF
.	TRBJ2-7	TRBV28	ASSSDRWFAEQY
.	TRBJ2-3	TRBV6-2/TRBV6-3	ASSFTLTFNTQY
.	TRBJ1-2	TRBV10-3	AISESVWRDNYGYT
.	TRBJ1-1	TRBV5-6	ASSSVSAPVTEAF
.	TRBJ1-6	TRBV7-3	ASSLSGDTYSPLH
TRBD1	TRBJ1-1	TRBV18	ASSSQQGPAEAF
.	TRBJ1-2	TRBV28	ASSLFVAFGYT
TRBD1	TRBJ1-4	TRBV4-2	ASSQDWGRGREKLF
.	TRBJ2-7	TRBV11-1	ASSLARERNEQY
.	TRBJ1-1	TRBV19	ASYHTEAF